This TCR beta chain was recorded in a study of OX40 agonist ivuxolimab in advanced cancers. Whole-study context: The drug used for patients, ivuxolimab, was an agonistic anti-OX40 (CD134) antibody. Hepatocellular carcinoma, melanoma, renal cell or head and neck cancer was diagnosed in the dose-escalation patients.

Enrollment shut out patients with autoimmune disease history or systemic immunosuppression. TCRdb's copy holds only in-frame clones and misses some; the assay was immunoSEQ multiplex PCR. The table has about 76,000 clones, 75% to 90% seen once. On this clone itself: Its specificity is unknown.

The study's findings and limits: At 0.1 to 3.0 mg/kg, clonal expansion of CD4+ and CD8+ blood T cells had occurred by week 6.

Looked up from germline, CDR1 is MNHNY and CDR2 is SVGAGI (reference sequence). CDR3 size: 11 residues. Trimming shortened V by 1 base and J by 7 bases, and 2 bases separated the two germline ends. The J gene is TRBJ1-3, the V gene TRBV6-6; D call uncertain. Sample: CD4+ or CD8+ T cells sorted from blood, taken in a trial of the OX40 agonist ivuxolimab. The TCR originated in an adult with an advanced solid tumor such as melanoma, head and neck, liver or kidney cancer. This CDR3 reads CASSYLNTIYF. CDR3 DNA: TGTGCCAGCAGTTACTTGAACACCATATATTTT.